These 4 T cell receptor beta chains were all obtained from the same sample, sequenced in a study of shared clonotypes between healthy human individuals. TCRdb keeps only in-frame clones here, not all; method: immunoSEQ multiplex PCR. Seen here are over 1.5 million clones, 95% to 99% observed once, and the top ten hold roughly 0.4%. The sample consisted of naive CD4+ T cells sorted from blood. The sample's subset: CD45RA+ positively selected. Source of these receptors: a young man in good health.

The chain links TRBV28 to TRBJ2-7, with D possibly being TRBD1 (5 bases). V was clipped by 7 bases and J by 6 bases, with 13 bases between them. The CDR3 runs to 12 residues. Germline assignment: CDR1 MDHEN and CDR2 SYDVKM. The CDR3 DNA reads as TGTGCCAGCACCACAGGTTATGGCGAGCAGTACTTC. Translating gives CASTTGYGEQYF.

This chain connects TRBV12-5 to TRBJ2-3, with a possible D match to TRBD2 (6 bases). This CDR3 is 15 amino acids long. Trimming removed 7 bases from V and 0 bases from J, with 14 bases in between. The germline V gene has CDR1 LGHNT and CDR2 FRNRAP. DNA for the CDR3: TGTGCTAGTGCTAGAAGGGGACTCAGCACAGATACGCAGTATTTT. It is translated as CASARRGLSTDTQYF.

The J gene is TRBJ2-7, the V gene TRBV15; 9 bases are a match to TRBD1. With V trimmed by 3 bases and J by 2 bases, 5 bases remained unmatched. The CDR3 has 15 residues. The V gene's germline CDR1 is LNHNV and CDR2 YYDKDF (reference sequence). In DNA form, the CDR3 reads TGTGCCACCAGCAGGCAGGACAGGGGTCCCTACGAGCAGTACTTC. Residues: CATSRQDRGPYEQYF.

V usage is TRBV10-2 and J usage is TRBJ2-1; 8 nucleotides line up with TRBD1. CDR1 and CDR2 from the germline V gene are WSHSY and SAAADI. V was clipped by 2 bases and J by 4 bases; unmatched bases: 1. The CDR3 has 14 amino acids. CDR3 sequence reads: CASSEGDRYNEQFF. The DNA of the CDR3 is TGCGCCAGCAGTGAGGGGGACAGGTACAATGAGCAGTTCTTC.